This TCR beta chain stems from a study of PD-1 blockade in classical Hodgkin lymphoma (dated by TCRdb to 2018 to 2021). Regarding the research as a whole: Nivolumab dosing was 3 mg/kg intravenously every 2 weeks, continuing until either disease progression or unacceptable toxicity. The study used TCR beta sequencing and CyTOF to define a peripheral blood immune signature of response to PD-1 blockade in classical Hodgkin lymphoma.

The Qiagen DNeasy kit was used to extract genomic DNA both from unsorted PBMCs and from the negatively selected CD4+ and CD8+ fractions. Amplification of TCR beta CDR3 regions was done by immunoSEQ multiplex PCR with primers that anneal to V and J segments. A synthetic immune receptor repertoire was used to minimize amplification bias, and any residual bias was removed computationally once sequencing was done. From the authors' description of their analysis: Repertoire diversity was quantified as the Shannon entropy index using custom Python scripts. Unsorted, CD4+ and CD8+ repertoires were analyzed separately, except for combined analyses in which CD4+ and CD8+ sequences were merged in silico. Clonal expansion was defined as a frequency increase of at least 2-fold after treatment compared with C1D1, and clones undetected at baseline were assigned a pseudocount of 0.5. Clones with 0 or 1 copy at C1D1 were defined as singleton clones, while clones with 2 or more copies were defined as non-singleton clones. Clones expanded in unsorted samples were labelled as CD4+, CD8+ or unknown by matching protein sequences in sorted samples from the same patient. Wilcoxon tests were applied to paired samples to test diversity changes from C1D1 to C4D1. TCRdb limited this immuneACCESS table to in-frame rearrangements with V and J called. A share of clones is missing; checked studies link under half to unresolved V genes, and the rest is unexplained. The DNA was the basis for D and trimming; V, J and clone size are from that table. In all, the sample holds roughly 150,000 clones, and 78% of those were seen once. The ten largest clones add up to 7% to 9.5% of the sample.

This clone was seen a few times. Its antigen is currently not known. No base quality values were provided; no much bigger clone lies one nucleotide off. The time point label, as the study defines it: cycle 2 day 1 (C2D1) of nivolumab. All trial patients had relapsed after autologous stem cell transplantation, with cohorts A, B and C differing in prior brentuximab vedotin exposure. The trial cohort included around 60 patients with relapsed/refractory classical Hodgkin lymphoma, and each patient had a best overall response of complete response, partial response or progressive disease. Trial patients were treated with single-agent nivolumab in the multi-cohort phase II CheckMate 205 trial. An independent review committee assessed best overall response using the 2007 International Working Group response criteria. Trial PBMCs were obtained immediately prior to nivolumab initiation (C1D1) and on therapy at cycle 2 day 1 and cycle 4 day 1. Peripheral blood was collected in 8 mL Vacutainer Cell Preparation Tubes, from which PBMCs were isolated by centrifugation and then cryopreserved.

The CDR3 spans 16 residues, from the cysteine through the phenylalanine. The retained sequence is limited to the CDR3, 48 bases, with the frame set at the first base. V loses 4 bases, J loses 0 bases, and the germline ends lie 15 bases apart. Based on the germline V gene (reference sequence), the CDR1 and CDR2 sequences are SGHNT and YYREEE. Study-wide findings and limitations: Baseline TCR diversity was reported to be lower in newly diagnosed patients than in healthy donors and to be lower still in relapsed/refractory patients. The study was limited to a single clinical trial cohort, and causes of repertoire differences, possibly disease activity or prior therapy, remained undefined. Trial patients with a complete response had baseline diversity similar to that of newly diagnosed patients, while partial responders and progressors had significantly lower diversity. CD4+ but not CD8+ TCR diversity rose significantly by C4D1 (p=0.0027 vs p=0.16), most apparent in complete responders (p=0.02). Lower diversity was seen in patients whose nivolumab began less than 1 year after ASCT, and these patients were left out of later analyses so that immune reconstitution would not confound the results.

The starting material was peripheral blood mononuclear cells (PBMCs), obtained before the second cycle of nivolumab. This receptor was taken from a human donor with classical Hodgkin lymphoma. This chain is built from TRBV5-4 and TRBJ2-3, with the D gene call left open. The sequence in DNA is TGTGCCAGCAGCGTCGCATCCAGCTATAGCACAGATACGCAGTATTTT. It is translated as CASSVASSYSTDTQYF.